Following are 20 T cell receptor beta chains from one sample sequenced in a study of cytomegalovirus exposure and HLA in healthy donors. Use of 60 Vbeta and 13 Jbeta primers characterized the PCR. Here immunoSEQ multiplex PCR was the method, and the copy in TCRdb shows in-frame clones only, minus some. The table lists about 190,000 clones, more than 75% of them singletons. The sequenced sample was PBMCs. Receptors originate from a woman aged 50 to 60 in good health and CMV-seronegative.

V usage is TRBV28 and J usage is TRBJ1-5; TRBD1 matches at 9 bases. The CDR3 spans 21 residues. J gave up 1 base and V 2 bases, and 18 bases lay outside the gene matches. The germline CDR1 and CDR2 sequences are MDHEN and SYDVKM. This CDR3 is CASSLAPTGGAWGRSNQPQHF. The CDR3 DNA follows: TGTGCCAGCAGTTTAGCGCCCACAGGGGGCGCATGGGGTCGGAGCAATCAGCCCCAGCATTTT.

The rearrangement uses TRBV4-3 and TRBJ2-7; TRBD1 is a possible D gene (6 bases). V gave up 0 bases and J gave up 6 bases, with 15 bases separating them. This CDR3 contains 15 residues. From germline, CDR1 is LGHNA and CDR2 YSLEER. The CDR3 here is CASSQDDRRTGEQYF. As DNA, the CDR3 is TGCGCCAGCAGCCAAGATGACAGGAGGACGGGCGAGCAGTACTTC.

The chain recombines TRBV7-2 with TRBJ1-1; TRBD1 might be the D (5 bases). V was trimmed by 1 base and J by 0 bases, leaving 9 bases between them. There are 15 residues in the CDR3. Germline V CDR1 and CDR2: SGHTA, FQGNSA. CDR3 amino acids: CASSLEGAMNTEAFF. The CDR3 region has the DNA TGTGCCAGCAGCTTAGAAGGGGCGATGAACACTGAAGCTTTCTTT.

This clone was observed once. The genes are TRBV7-4 and TRBJ1-1; 11 nucleotides line up with TRBD1. Germline CDR1 SGHVT, CDR2 SQSDAQ. There are 16 residues in the CDR3. V was clipped by 4 bases and J by 2 bases; unmatched bases: 6. The CDR3 region has the DNA TGTGCCAGCAGCTGGGACAGGGGGGATAGAAACACTGAAGCTTTCTTT. Residues: CASSWDRGDRNTEAFF.

The chain couples TRBV19 to TRBJ1-6; D is undetermined. Germline assignment: CDR1 LNHDA and CDR2 SQIVND (reference sequence). Trimming shortened V by 6 bases and J by 3 bases, and 9 bases separated the two germline ends. The CDR3 loop spans 14 amino acids. The DNA for the CDR3 is TGTGCCAGTAGAGAGGGCATCTATAATTCACCCCTCCACTTT. It codes for CASREGIYNSPLHF.

The J gene is TRBJ2-2, the V gene TRBV7-2, with 10 nucleotides matching TRBD2. Germline CDR1 reads SGHTA; CDR2 reads FQGNSA. V gave up 0 bases and J gave up 1 base; unmatched junction bases: 5. The CDR3 sequence is 18 residues long. The CDR3: CASSLALSGGRNTGELFF. For the CDR3, the DNA is TGTGCCAGCAGCTTAGCGCTTAGCGGGGGGCGGAACACCGGGGAGCTGTTTTTT. Drawing the rest from reference TRBV7-2 and TRBJ2-2, the complete variable domain is GAGVSQSPSNKVTEKGKDVELRCDPISGHTALYWYRQSLGQGLEFLIYFQGNSAPDKSGLPSDRFSAERTGGSVSTLTIQRTQQEDSAVYLCASSLALSGGRNTGELFFGEGSRLTVL.

V usage is TRBV5-1 and J usage is TRBJ2-5, with D possibly TRBD1 on 6 matching bases. The CDR3 length is 15 residues. CDR1 is SGHRS and CDR2 is YFSETQ in the germline V gene. V shed 2 bases and J shed 5 bases, with 16 bases lying between them. CDR3 protein: CASSFGQGMQETQYF. CDR3 nucleotide sequence: TGCGCCAGCAGCTTTGGGCAGGGGATGCAGGAGACCCAGTACTTC.

This clone was seen a single time. The chain links TRBV29-1 to TRBJ2-4; D is uncertain. Between the trimmed V and J ends, which lost 6 bases and 6 bases, there was a span of 12 bases. Germline V CDR1 and CDR2: SQVTM, ANQGSEA. The CDR3 contains 12 residues. DNA for the CDR3: TGCAGCGTGAGCCTCGGCGGAAACATTCAGTACTTC. Translating it yields CSVSLGGNIQYF.

The chain links TRBV28 to TRBJ1-2; 7 bases align to TRBD1. From germline, CDR1 is MDHEN and CDR2 SYDVKM. The J segment lost 6 bases and the V segment lost 2 bases, leaving 12 bases of the junction unmatched. The CDR3 length is 16 residues. The CDR3 protein is CASSLQGTGQSHGYTF. CDR3 DNA sequence: TGTGCCAGCAGTTTACAGGGAACGGGACAGTCTCATGGCTACACCTTC.

The chain couples TRBV18 to TRBJ1-3; D gene uncertain. Germline CDR1 is KGHSH and CDR2 is LQKENI. The CDR3 loop spans 15 amino acids. V was clipped by 0 bases and J by 8 bases, with 14 bases between them. CDR3 amino acids: CASSPPAARGDTIYF. CDR3 DNA: TGTGCCAGCTCACCACCGGCAGCCCGGGGAGACACCATATATTTT.

About this clone: One end of the junction is discordant with germline, which a read error may explain. The chain employs TRBV7-9 and TRBJ2-5, with D maybe TRBD1 (5 bases). This CDR3 has 16 residues. From germline, CDR1 is SEHNR and CDR2 FQNEAQ (reference sequence). The CDR3 coding sequence is TGTTCCAGCAGCTTAGGGGCTTACCGACCTCAAGAGACCCAGTACTTC. Its protein is CSSSLGAYRPQETQYF.

J is TRBJ1-1 and V is TRBV7-9; 9 bases agree with TRBD1. There are 14 residues in the CDR3. J gave up 4 bases and V 4 bases, and 4 bases lay outside the gene matches. Per germline, CDR1 SEHNR and CDR2 FQNEAQ (reference sequence). The CDR3 reads CASSSQGAVTEAFF. The DNA for the CDR3 is TGTGCCAGCAGCTCACAGGGGGCAGTCACTGAAGCTTTCTTT.

The gene calls are TRBV2 and TRBJ1-3; perhaps TRBD1 as D (5 bases). V lost 8 bases to trimming and J lost 2 bases, with 16 bases between them. Germline assignment: CDR1 SNHLY and CDR2 FYNNEI. This CDR3 has 15 amino acids. CDR3 region: CASRFGGVAGNTIYF. CDR3 bases: TGTGCCAGCCGGTTCGGGGGGGTCGCTGGAAACACCATATATTTT.

The chain links TRBV4-3 to TRBJ2-7; tentative D call: TRBD1 (5 bases). CDR1 and CDR2 (germline): LGHNA, YSLEER. Trimming took 1 base from V and 4 from J, leaving 17 bases between them. The CDR3 extends over 16 amino acids. This CDR3 is CASSQGTRASVYEQYF. The CDR3 DNA sequence: TGCGCCAGCAGCCAAGGGACCAGGGCGTCCGTTTACGAGCAGTACTTC.

This chain uses TRBV7-9 with TRBJ2-3; 15 positions match TRBD2. The J segment lost 4 bases and the V segment lost 1 base, leaving 6 bases of the junction unmatched. Per germline, CDR1 SEHNR and CDR2 FQNEAQ (reference sequence). CDR3 length: 18 residues. The CDR3 bases are TGTGCCAGCAGCTTAGGGACTAGCGGGAGGGCCAGGGCAGATACGCAGTATTTT. Residues: CASSLGTSGRARADTQYF.

The sample holds a few counts of this clone. The gene calls are TRBV6-5 and TRBJ1-2, with a possible D match to TRBD1 (5 bases). Trimming took 7 bases from V and 4 from J, leaving 16 bases between them. Germline-derived CDR1 and CDR2 are MNHEY and SVGAGI. The CDR3 length is 14 residues. CDR3 loop: CASTNDSIRYGYTF. The DNA of the CDR3 is TGTGCCAGCACCAACGACAGTATACGCTATGGCTACACCTTC.

This chain joins TRBV9 and TRBJ1-1, with TRBD1 matching 7 bases. With 2 bases clipped from V and 0 bases from J, the junction kept 4 bases outside the gene matches. Looked up from germline, CDR1 is SGDLS and CDR2 is YYNGEE. The CDR3 has 15 residues. The CDR3 region is CASSVGTELNTEAFF. CDR3 in DNA: TGTGCCAGCAGCGTGGGGACAGAGCTGAACACTGAAGCTTTCTTT.

The chain has TRBV2 and TRBJ1-5; D not resolved. Germline V gives CDR1 SNHLY, CDR2 FYNNEI. V lost 3 bases, J lost 4 bases, and 13 bases lay in between. The CDR3 sequence is 15 residues long. Written as DNA, the CDR3 is TGTGCCAGCAGTGAGGGAGCCCTCAGAAATCAGCCCCAGCATTTT. Translated: CASSEGALRNQPQHF.

In DNA, the CDR3 is TGTGCCAGCAGCCTTGAACTAGCGGGGAGGTACGAGCAGTACTTC. This codes for CASSLELAGRYEQYF. The chain is built from TRBV13 and TRBJ2-7, with TRBD2 matching 10 bases. The CDR3 has 15 amino acids. Per germline, CDR1 PRHDT and CDR2 FYEKMQ (reference sequence). Trimming took 5 bases from V and 4 from J; bases not matched to a gene: 8.

The J gene is TRBJ2-5, the V gene TRBV6-5; possibly TRBD2 for D (5 bases). The tail of the sequence fits TRBJ2-7 better, so the J call may be wrong. The CDR3 covers 13 residues. CDR1 is MNHEY, CDR2 SVGAGI, per germline. The CDR3 bases are TGTGCCAGCAGTTTATCGGGGTCCTACGAGCAGTACTTC. It translates to CASSLSGSYEQYF.